The 29 T cell receptor beta chains below all came from one sample that was sequenced in a study of T cell responses to AZD1222 COVID-19 vaccine. Here immunoSEQ multiplex PCR was the method, and the copy in TCRdb shows in-frame clones only, minus some. Seen here are about 97,000 clones, about 88% observed once, and the top ten hold less than 3.5%. The sample in question was peripheral blood, obtained on day 0 of AZD1222 vaccination. These receptor sequences come from an adult in good health.

The chain uses TRBV12-3 or TRBV12-4 and TRBJ1-1, with D uncertain. V lost 2 bases to trimming and J lost 6 bases, with 10 bases between them. CDR3 length: 13 amino acids. In DNA, the CDR3 is TGTGCCAGCAGTTTACGGGGAAACCCTGAAGCTTTCTTT. It translates to CASSLRGNPEAFF.

CDR3 in amino acids: CASSLEGGRGTYGYTF. The CDR3 nucleotides are TGTGCCAGCAGCTTAGAAGGTGGCAGGGGAACGTATGGCTACACCTTC. J is TRBJ1-2 and V is TRBV11-2, with D perhaps matching TRBD1 (6 bases). The V gene lost 0 bases and the J gene lost 5 bases, with 16 bases spanning the gap. CDR3 length: 16 amino acids. Germline V gene lookup returns CDR1 SGHAT and CDR2 FQNNGV.

This rearrangement joins TRBV7-9 to TRBJ2-1; D may be TRBD1 (5 bases). From germline, CDR1 is SEHNR and CDR2 FQNEAQ (reference sequence). CDR3 length: 15 residues. Trimming stripped 1 base from V and 4 bases from J, with 11 bases between. The CDR3 nucleotides read TGTGCCAGCAGCTTAGAGGGGTTTTTATACAATGAGCAGTTCTTC. Amino acid sequence: CASSLEGFLYNEQFF.

As concerns this clone: Its ends do not fully match the called genes, so a read error is possible. The chain combines TRBV23-1 with TRBJ2-3, with TRBD1 matching over 7 bases. TRBV23-1 is reported as an ORF; its role is uncertain. The length of the CDR3 is 15 residues. The CDR3: CASTQLPDREDTQYF. CDR3 sequence (DNA): TGCGCCAGCACTCAACTCCCTGACAGGGAGGATACGCAGTATTTT.

The sample holds one count of this clone. The chain couples TRBV28 to TRBJ2-5, with TRBD1 identical over 10 bases. The germline V gene encodes CDR1 MDHEN and CDR2 SYDVKM. J was trimmed by 7 bases and V by 2 bases; bases with no gene match: 7. The CDR3 has 15 residues. For the CDR3, the DNA is TGTGCCAGCAGTTTAGGGGGACAGGGGATGGGGACCCAGTACTTC. Its protein is CASSLGGQGMGTQYF. The full variable domain, with the rest looked up from reference TRBV28 and TRBJ2-5, is DVKVTQSSRYLVKRTGEKVFLECVQDMDHENMFWYRQDPGLGLRLIYFSYDVKMKEKGDIPEGYSVSREKKERFSLILESASTNQTSMYLCASSLGGQGMGTQYFGPGTRLLVL.

The genes are TRBV7-2 and TRBJ1-1; possibly TRBD1 for D (6 bases). The CDR3 contains 14 residues. CDR1 and CDR2 from the germline V gene are SGHTA and FQGNSA. Between the trimmed V and J ends, which lost 1 base and 5 bases, there was a span of 11 bases. The CDR3: CASSLGQGKTEAFF. Written as DNA, the CDR3 is TGTGCCAGCAGCTTAGGTCAGGGGAAAACTGAAGCTTTCTTT.

The rearrangement links TRBV6-5 to TRBJ1-5; D is unclear. The V gene lost 3 bases and the J gene lost 4 bases, with 7 bases spanning the gap. CDR3 size: 13 residues. Germline V gives CDR1 MNHEY, CDR2 SVGAGI. The CDR3: CASSYQANQPQHF. The CDR3 coding sequence is TGTGCCAGCAGTTATCAAGCAAATCAGCCCCAGCATTTT.

J is TRBJ2-2 and V is TRBV2; no definite D call. This CDR3 is built from 14 residues. V was cut by 7 bases and J by 4 bases, with 13 bases left in between. CDR1 is SNHLY, CDR2 FYNNEI, per germline. The CDR3 loop reads CASNLGSSTGELFF. In DNA, the CDR3 is TGTGCCAGCAACCTGGGAAGTAGCACCGGGGAGCTGTTTTTT.

This clone was counted a few times. The chain uses TRBV28 and TRBJ1-4; D remains ambiguous. Germline-derived CDR1 and CDR2 are MDHEN and SYDVKM. There are 13 residues in the CDR3. Trimming removed 6 bases at V and 4 bases at J, with 9 bases between. The CDR3 DNA is TGTGCCAGCAGCCTCGTTGGTAATGAAAAACTGTTTTTT. It translates to CASSLVGNEKLFF.

V usage is TRBV28 and J usage is TRBJ2-7; D is possibly TRBD1 or TRBD2 (5 bases each). V dropped 4 bases and J dropped 2 bases, with 21 bases sitting between them. The CDR3 loop spans 17 amino acids. The germline V gene has CDR1 MDHEN and CDR2 SYDVKM. The chain's CDR3 is CASSSGARDRSPYEQYF. CDR3 nucleotides: TGTGCCAGCAGTTCAGGCGCAAGGGACCGAAGTCCCTACGAGCAGTACTTC.

The chain couples TRBV11-3 to TRBJ2-1; 8 bases align to TRBD2. The CDR3 is 14 amino acids. From germline, CDR1 is SGHNT and CDR2 YENEEA. The junction had 8 bases not matched to a gene; V was cut back by 10 bases and J by 3 bases. As DNA, the CDR3 is TGTGCCACCCGGGGGGGGGCAGGCTACAATGAGCAGTTCTTC. It translates to CATRGGAGYNEQFF.

The chain couples TRBV9 to TRBJ1-1; possibly TRBD1 for D (5 bases). Between the trimmed V and J ends, which lost 0 bases and 6 bases, there was a span of 9 bases. CDR1 is SGDLS, CDR2 YYNGEE, per germline. This CDR3 has 13 residues. This CDR3 is CASSVVSRAEAFF. CDR3 nucleotide sequence: TGTGCCAGCAGCGTAGTTTCCAGGGCTGAAGCTTTCTTT.

This clone was observed once. V is TRBV6-5 and J is TRBJ1-1; no definite D call. CDR3 length: 13 residues. V was shortened by 4 bases and J by 1 base, with 7 bases between the two germline ends. Per germline, CDR1 MNHEY and CDR2 SVGAGI. DNA for the CDR3: TGTGCCAGCAGTTTAAGAGAGAACACTGAAGCTTTCTTT. As protein: CASSLRENTEAFF.

The chain uses TRBV2 and TRBJ1-4, with unresolved D. Trimming took off 4 bases at V and 0 bases at J, with 9 bases between the two ends. The CDR3 is 15 residues long. Germline V gives CDR1 SNHLY, CDR2 FYNNEI. The CDR3 loop reads CASSGSQTTNEKLFF. Here the CDR3 DNA reads TGTGCCAGCAGTGGGTCACAGACAACTAATGAAAAACTGTTTTTT.

The gene calls are TRBV18 and TRBJ2-2; D is undetermined. The V gene lost 1 base and the J gene lost 4 bases, with 7 bases spanning the gap. The CDR3 has 14 residues. Germline assignment: CDR1 KGHSH and CDR2 LQKENI. CDR3 residues: CASSPLSSTGELFF. The CDR3 DNA follows: TGTGCCAGCTCACCACTGAGTAGCACCGGGGAGCTGTTTTTT.

The J gene is TRBJ1-2, the V gene TRBV7-2; D might be TRBD1 (6 bases). There are 14 residues in the CDR3. Germline V gene lookup returns CDR1 SGHTA and CDR2 FQGNSA. V was pared by 3 bases and J by 7 bases, with 15 bases between. This CDR3 reads CASSFNRVEGGYTF. The CDR3 DNA is TGTGCCAGCAGCTTCAACAGGGTCGAAGGTGGCTACACCTTC. Together with reference TRBV7-2 and TRBJ1-2, the CDR3 gives the full variable domain: GAGVSQSPSNKVTEKGKDVELRCDPISGHTALYWYRQSLGQGLEFLIYFQGNSAPDKSGLPSDRFSAERTGGSVSTLTIQRTQQEDSAVYLCASSFNRVEGGYTFGSGTRLTVV.

The chain joins TRBV6-1 to TRBJ1-2, with 7 bases that match TRBD1. The germline CDR1 and CDR2 sequences are MNHNS and SASEGT. This CDR3 has 12 residues. V was pared by 2 bases and J by 8 bases, with 2 bases of the junction left unmatched. CDR3 in amino acids: CASSETGDGYTF. CDR3 DNA sequence: TGTGCCAGCAGTGAAACAGGGGACGGCTACACCTTC.

This rearrangement joins TRBV7-9 to TRBJ1-3, with D unclear. The CDR3 consists of 12 residues. CDR1 and CDR2 (germline): SEHNR, FQNEAQ (reference sequence). V lost 1 base to trimming and J lost 7 bases, with 5 bases between them. The CDR3 is CASSLGVNTIYF. Here the CDR3 DNA reads TGTGCCAGCAGCTTAGGGGTCAACACCATATATTTT.

The V call is TRBV15, the J call TRBJ1-5; TRBD1 matches at 9 bases. This CDR3 region has 16 residues. V shed 3 bases and J 5 bases; nucleotides not matched to a gene: 8. The germline gives CDR1 LNHNV, CDR2 YYDKDF (reference sequence). CDR3 nucleotides: TGTGCCACCAGCAGGGACACCGGGACAGGGTATCAGCCCCAGCATTTT. Protein sequence: CATSRDTGTGYQPQHF.

This clone was recorded only once. In DNA, the CDR3 is TGCGCCAGCAGTGAGTCCGTGGGGCCAGGAAACACCATATATTTT. Residues: CASSESVGPGNTIYF. V usage is TRBV10-1 and J usage is TRBJ1-3, with D possibly matching TRBD1 (5 bases). CDR1 is WNHNN and CDR2 is SYGVQD in the germline V gene (reference sequence). V lost 0 bases, J lost 4 bases, and 10 bases lay in between. The CDR3 is made up of 15 amino acids.

This clone appeared a single time. J is TRBJ1-1 and V is TRBV12-5, with D possibly matching TRBD1 (6 bases). The CDR3 runs to 19 residues. The germline V gene has CDR1 LGHNT and CDR2 FRNRAP. V shed 0 bases and J shed 2 bases, with 22 bases lying between them. The CDR3 DNA is TGTGCTAGTGGTTTGGTACTCGGGCCGACAGGACGGACCAACACTGAAGCTTTCTTT. It is translated as CASGLVLGPTGRTNTEAFF.

This clone appeared a few times. The rearrangement joins TRBV30 to TRBJ1-2; D gene unclear. With 5 bases removed from V and 8 bases from J, the gap between germline ends came to 15 bases. The CDR3 covers 12 residues. CDR1 is GTSNPN and CDR2 is SVGIG in the germline V gene (reference sequence). The CDR3 here is CAWSTFQGGYTF. The CDR3 region has the DNA TGTGCCTGGTCGACCTTTCAAGGGGGCTACACCTTC.

The chain joins TRBV2 to TRBJ1-1; D is possibly TRBD1 (6 bases). The CDR3 sequence is 14 residues long. Germline lookup yields CDR1 SNHLY and CDR2 FYNNEI. V was shortened by 7 bases and J by 3 bases, with 15 bases between the two germline ends. CDR3 in amino acids: CASTEGGFDTEAFF. DNA for the CDR3: TGTGCCAGCACCGAGGGGGGGTTTGACACTGAAGCTTTCTTT. Complete variable domain (other parts from reference TRBV2 and TRBJ1-1): EPEVTQTPSHQVTQMGQEVILRCVPISNHLYFYWYRQILGQKVEFLVSFYNNEISEKSEIFDDQFSVERPDGSNFTLKIRSTKLEDSAMYFCASTEGGFDTEAFFGQGTRLTVV.

This chain connects TRBV5-5 to TRBJ1-6; 8 positions match TRBD1. Germline loops: CDR1 SGHKS, CDR2 YYEKEE (reference sequence). The CDR3 loop spans 16 amino acids. Losses at the gene ends were 0 bases for V and 7 bases for J; bases not matched to a gene: 6. The CDR3 nucleotides read TGTGCCAGCAGCTTGGGACAGGGGATTTGGAATTCACCCCTCCACTTT. Its protein product is CASSLGQGIWNSPLHF.

About this clone: At one end, the junction sequence differs from germline, possibly due to a read error. The genes are TRBV7-7 and TRBJ2-2, with D uncertain. The CDR3 runs 14 residues. The V gene's germline CDR1 is SSHAT and CDR2 FNYEAQ (reference sequence). The CDR3 sequence is CASSPTGATGELFF. The DNA for the CDR3 is TGTGCTAGCAGCCCGACTGGAGCTACCGGGGAGCTGTTTTTT.

This clone was counted once. The J gene is TRBJ2-7, the V gene TRBV6-1, with D possibly TRBD1 on 5 matching bases. Trimming removed 0 bases at V and 1 base at J, with 16 bases between. The CDR3 is made up of 17 amino acids. CDR1 and CDR2 (germline): MNHNS, SASEGT. The CDR3: CASSEARLGQASYEQYF. The CDR3 DNA follows: TGTGCCAGCAGTGAAGCAAGACTGGGGCAGGCTTCCTACGAGCAGTACTTC.

This clone appeared once. The chain combines TRBV6-2 or TRBV6-3 with TRBJ2-7; perhaps TRBD1 as D (6 bases). The V gene lost 4 bases and the J gene lost 5 bases, with 12 bases spanning the gap. The CDR3 extends over 13 amino acids. CDR1 is MNHEY, CDR2 SVGEGT, per germline. The CDR3 sequence is CASSFTGSHEQYF. The CDR3 nucleotides read TGTGCCAGCAGTTTCACAGGGAGCCACGAGCAGTACTTC.

The chain recombines TRBV19 with TRBJ2-3, with 7 bases aligning to TRBD1. Germline V gene lookup returns CDR1 LNHDA and CDR2 SQIVND (reference sequence). V dropped 6 bases and J dropped 2; count of bases not matched to a gene: 5. This CDR3 has 14 amino acids. As DNA, the CDR3 is TGTGCCAGTAGGCCGACAGGGTCCACAGATACGCAGTATTTT. This translates into CASRPTGSTDTQYF.

The chain uses TRBV18 and TRBJ1-1, with unresolved D. V was clipped by 2 bases and J by 9 bases, with 16 bases between them. Germline V CDR1 and CDR2: KGHSH, LQKENI. The CDR3 loop spans 14 amino acids. CDR3 DNA: TGTGCCAGCTCACCAATTGAGACGGGTTCAAAAGCTTTCTTT. Protein sequence: CASSPIETGSKAFF.